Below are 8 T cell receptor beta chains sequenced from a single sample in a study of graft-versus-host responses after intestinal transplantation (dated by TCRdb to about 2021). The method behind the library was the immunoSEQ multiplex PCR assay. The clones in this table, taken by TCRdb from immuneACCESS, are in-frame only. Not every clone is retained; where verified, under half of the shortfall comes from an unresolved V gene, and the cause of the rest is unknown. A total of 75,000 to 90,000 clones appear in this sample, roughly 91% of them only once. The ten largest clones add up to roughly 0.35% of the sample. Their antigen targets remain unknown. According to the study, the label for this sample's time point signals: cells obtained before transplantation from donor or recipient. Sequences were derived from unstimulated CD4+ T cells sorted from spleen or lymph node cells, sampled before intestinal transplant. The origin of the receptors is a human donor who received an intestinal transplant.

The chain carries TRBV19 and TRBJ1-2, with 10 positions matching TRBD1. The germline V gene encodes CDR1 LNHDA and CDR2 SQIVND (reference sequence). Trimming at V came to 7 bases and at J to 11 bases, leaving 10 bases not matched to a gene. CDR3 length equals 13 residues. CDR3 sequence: CASTEGQGPPYTF. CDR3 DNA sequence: TGTGCCAGTACTGAGGGACAGGGGCCACCTTACACCTTC.

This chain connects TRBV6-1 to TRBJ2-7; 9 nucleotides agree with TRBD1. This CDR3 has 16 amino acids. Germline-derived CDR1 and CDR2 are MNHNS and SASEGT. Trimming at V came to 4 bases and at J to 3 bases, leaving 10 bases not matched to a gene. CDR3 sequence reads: CASSAYGQGTYYEQYF. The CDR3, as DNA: TGTGCCAGCAGTGCTTACGGACAGGGGACCTACTACGAGCAGTACTTC.

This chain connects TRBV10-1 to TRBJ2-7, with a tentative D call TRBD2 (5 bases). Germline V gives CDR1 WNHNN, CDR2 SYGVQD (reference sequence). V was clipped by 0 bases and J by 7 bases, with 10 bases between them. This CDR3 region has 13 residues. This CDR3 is CASSESETGEQYF. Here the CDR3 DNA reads TGCGCCAGCAGTGAGTCGGAGACGGGAGAGCAGTACTTC.

The CDR3 protein is CASSLTSGPLQETQYF. The DNA for the CDR3 is TGTGCCAGCAGCCTGACTAGCGGGCCCCTCCAAGAGACCCAGTACTTC. The V call is TRBV4-2, the J call TRBJ2-5; 10 positions agree with TRBD2. Germline V gene lookup returns CDR1 LGHNA and CDR2 YNFKEQ. The V gene end was trimmed by 4 bases and the J gene end by 1 base; junction bases not matched to a gene: 6. The CDR3 is 16 residues long.

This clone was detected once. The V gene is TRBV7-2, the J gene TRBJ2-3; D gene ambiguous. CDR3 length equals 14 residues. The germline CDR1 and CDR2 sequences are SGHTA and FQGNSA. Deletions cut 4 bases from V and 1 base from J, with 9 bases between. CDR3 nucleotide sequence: TGTGCCAGCAGCTGGGCCCCCGGCACAGATACGCAGTATTTT. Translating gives CASSWAPGTDTQYF.

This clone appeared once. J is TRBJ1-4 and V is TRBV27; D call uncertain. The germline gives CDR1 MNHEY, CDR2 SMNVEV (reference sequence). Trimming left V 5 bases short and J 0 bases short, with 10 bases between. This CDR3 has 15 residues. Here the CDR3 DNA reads TGTGCCAGCAGTATTGGCCGGGCAACTAATGAAAAACTGTTTTTT. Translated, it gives CASSIGRATNEKLFF.

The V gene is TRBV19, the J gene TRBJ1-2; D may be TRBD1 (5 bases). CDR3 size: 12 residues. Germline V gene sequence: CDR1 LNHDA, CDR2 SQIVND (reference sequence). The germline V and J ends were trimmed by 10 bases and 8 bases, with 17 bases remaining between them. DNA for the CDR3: TGTGCCACCCGACAAGGGGTCGGGGGCTACACCTTC. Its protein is CATRQGVGGYTF.

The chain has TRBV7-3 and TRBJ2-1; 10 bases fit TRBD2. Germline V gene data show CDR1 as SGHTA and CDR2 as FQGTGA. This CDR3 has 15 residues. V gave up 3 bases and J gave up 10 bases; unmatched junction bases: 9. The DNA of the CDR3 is TGTGCCAGCAGCTTGACTAGCGGGTCCCTTAAGGAGCAGTTCTTC. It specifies CASSLTSGSLKEQFF.